The 20 T cell receptor beta chains listed next were all sequenced from one sample in a study of blood T cell repertoires in COVID-19. Assay used: immunoSEQ multiplex PCR; TCRdb lists only in-frame clones, some missing. The sample includes hundreds of thousands of clones, 70% to 90% of them seen just once. The source material was PBMCs or T cells enriched from blood (not recorded which). The receptors derive from a woman aged 60 to 75 who had recovered from COVID-19.

This sequence joins TRBV28 and TRBJ2-1; 7 nucleotides agree with TRBD1. Germline CDR1 MDHEN, CDR2 SYDVKM. This CDR3 region has 16 residues. V shed 5 bases, J shed 1 base, and the junction held 8 bases outside the gene matches. Written as DNA, the CDR3 is TGTGCCAGCAGTCCAGGGGGTAAACGGTCCTACAATGAGCAGTTCTTC. Translation: CASSPGGKRSYNEQFF.

This chain joins TRBV11-2 and TRBJ2-1; D is possibly TRBD1 (6 bases). V dropped 3 bases and J dropped 10 bases, with 13 bases sitting between them. Germline CDR1 and CDR2: SGHAT and FQNNGV. The CDR3 totals 13 residues. The CDR3 here is CASSLTGFGEQFF. The CDR3 DNA follows: TGTGCCAGCAGCTTGACAGGTTTCGGCGAGCAGTTCTTC.

The chain joins TRBV2 to TRBJ1-1, with 7 bases lining up with TRBD1. The germline V gene encodes CDR1 SNHLY and CDR2 FYNNEI. The CDR3 sequence is 13 residues long. J lost 1 base, V lost 7 bases, and 3 bases had no gene match. In nucleotides, the CDR3 is TGTGCCAGCACCGGGACAGCGAACACTGAAGCTTTCTTT. It is translated as CASTGTANTEAFF.

The V and J genes are TRBV15 and TRBJ2-7; perhaps TRBD2 as D (6 bases). Per the germline V gene, CDR1 is LNHNV and CDR2 is YYDKDF (reference sequence). CDR3 length: 16 residues. Trimming removed 0 bases from V and 0 bases from J, with 12 bases in between. The CDR3 loop is CATSRDREDYSYEQYF. CDR3 DNA: TGTGCCACCAGCAGAGACAGGGAGGACTACTCCTACGAGCAGTACTTC.

This clone was picked up one time. The chain carries TRBV6-4 and TRBJ1-6; weak D call: TRBD1 (6 bases). V was clipped by 6 bases and J by 3 bases, with 12 bases between them. In germline, CDR1 is MRHNA, CDR2 SNTAGT. The CDR3 sequence is 15 residues long. The CDR3 nucleotides are TGTGCCAGCAGGGACAGCCCGAACTATAATTCACCCCTCCACTTT. This encodes CASRDSPNYNSPLHF.

This clone was observed a handful of times. The chain is built from TRBV19 and TRBJ1-3; D gene ambiguous. The CDR3 is 11 residues long. Trimming stripped 9 bases from V and 3 bases from J, with 6 bases between. Germline CDR1 reads LNHDA; CDR2 reads SQIVND (reference sequence). The chain's CDR3 is CASGLGNTIYF. The CDR3 nucleotides are TGTGCCAGCGGTCTTGGAAACACCATATATTTT.

The V and J genes are TRBV2 and TRBJ2-5, with 9 nucleotides matching TRBD2. The CDR3 totals 14 residues. The V and J ends lost 7 bases and 3 bases, in that order; junction bases with no gene match: 6. Germline-derived CDR1 and CDR2 are SNHLY and FYNNEI. The CDR3 DNA sequence: TGTGCCAGCATTAGCGGGGGAAGGGAAGAGACCCAGTACTTC. It specifies CASISGGREETQYF. Full variable domain (missing parts from reference TRBV2 and TRBJ2-5): EPEVTQTPSHQVTQMGQEVILRCVPISNHLYFYWYRQILGQKVEFLVSFYNNEISEKSEIFDDQFSVERPDGSNFTLKIRSTKLEDSAMYFCASISGGREETQYFGPGTRLLVL.

The chain links TRBV10-3 to TRBJ1-1; possible D gene TRBD1, 5 bases. The length of the CDR3 is 16 residues. The germline gives CDR1 ENHRY, CDR2 SYGVKD. Trimming shortened V by 1 base and J by 1 base, and 13 bases separated the two germline ends. The DNA of the CDR3 is TGTGCCATCAGTGAGTTCGGGAGGGGACCGAACACTGAAGCTTTCTTT. It encodes CAISEFGRGPNTEAFF.

DNA of the CDR3: TGCGCCAGCAGCTCGGACAGGGCCAGGCATGGTGAAGCTTTCTTT. Protein product: CASSSDRARHGEAFF. The rearrangement joins TRBV5-1 to TRBJ1-1, with TRBD1 identical over 8 bases. Trimming removed 3 bases from V and 7 bases from J; junction bases left unmatched: 11. In germline, CDR1 is SGHRS, CDR2 YFSETQ. There are 15 residues in the CDR3.

The count of this clone is one. The sample has other DNA sequences that encode this CDR3 too. CDR3 sequence (DNA): TGTGCCAGCAGCGTAGGGCAAGGAGTCTACGAGCAGTACTTC. Amino acids: CASSVGQGVYEQYF. This rearrangement joins TRBV9 to TRBJ2-7, with D hard to call. The CDR3 is made up of 14 amino acids. In germline, CDR1 is SGDLS, CDR2 YYNGEE. V shed 0 bases and J shed 3 bases, with 10 bases lying between them.

This chain uses TRBV19 with TRBJ2-1, with a possible D match to TRBD2 (6 bases). Germline CDR1 LNHDA, CDR2 SQIVND (reference sequence). V lost 3 bases, J lost 0 bases, and 21 bases lay in between. The CDR3 is made up of 19 amino acids. The CDR3 reads CASSIRPLLAPNSYNEQFF. The CDR3 DNA reads TGTGCCAGTAGTATCCGCCCACTACTAGCACCAAACTCCTACAATGAGCAGTTCTTC.

The J gene is TRBJ2-5, the V gene TRBV11-2, with a possible D match to TRBD1 (6 bases). V lost 6 bases and J 4 bases, leaving 15 bases between the germline ends. Germline V gene data show CDR1 as SGHAT and CDR2 as FQNNGV. The CDR3 covers 14 residues. The CDR3 nucleotides are TGTGCCAGCAGAAGGCAGGGGCAGGGAGAGACCCAGTACTTC. It encodes CASRRQGQGETQYF.

The chain employs TRBV5-5 and TRBJ1-4; TRBD1 is a possible D gene (5 bases). There are 16 residues in the CDR3. V was cut by 1 base and J by 7 bases, with 17 bases left in between. Germline-derived CDR1 and CDR2 are SGHKS and YYEKEE (reference sequence). CDR3 nucleotide sequence: TGTGCCAGCAGCTTGCCGTCAGGGCAGGGCGGTGAAAAACTGTTTTTT. This encodes CASSLPSGQGGEKLFF.

This chain joins TRBV6-5 and TRBJ1-5; 7 nucleotides align to TRBD1. There are 14 residues in the CDR3. Per the germline V gene, CDR1 is MNHEY and CDR2 is SVGAGI. Germline trimming cut 6 bases from V and 7 bases from J; bases unmatched to any gene: 9. CDR3 protein: CASSTRTGYQPQHF. Here the CDR3 DNA reads TGTGCCAGCAGCACACGGACAGGATACCAGCCCCAGCATTTT.

The chain links TRBV6-5 to TRBJ1-2; D is possibly TRBD1 (6 bases). The CDR3 is 13 residues long. Germline CDR1 reads MNHEY; CDR2 reads SVGAGI. The V end was cut by 6 bases, the J end by 4 bases, with 12 bases between. CDR3 loop: CASSTSDSYGYTF. In DNA form, the CDR3 reads TGTGCCAGCAGCACTTCGGACAGCTATGGCTACACCTTC.

This chain joins TRBV27 and TRBJ1-2, with 7 nucleotides matching TRBD1. Germline V gene data show CDR1 as MNHEY and CDR2 as SMNVEV (reference sequence). The CDR3 has 15 amino acids. V was clipped by 4 bases and J by 4 bases; unmatched bases: 9. CDR3 nucleotides: TGTGCCAGCAGTTCACAGGGGTCTGGTACCTATGGCTACACCTTC. Protein sequence: CASSSQGSGTYGYTF.

Worth noting for this clone: This sample also contains other DNA sequences that code for the same CDR3. This chain links TRBV20-1 with TRBJ2-3; D possibly corresponds to TRBD1 (6 bases). The germline V gene encodes CDR1 DFQATT and CDR2 SNEGSKA (reference sequence). The V gene lost 6 bases and the J gene lost 4 bases, with 8 bases spanning the gap. This CDR3 spans 11 amino acids. CDR3 in DNA: TGCAGTGCCCAGGGGCCAGATACGCAGTATTTT. It yields the protein CSAQGPDTQYF.

The chain uses TRBV15 and TRBJ2-3, with TRBD2 matching over 11 bases. Germline lookup yields CDR1 LNHNV and CDR2 YYDKDF (reference sequence). V shed 3 bases, J shed 5 bases, and the junction held 1 base outside the gene matches. The CDR3 runs to 14 residues. The CDR3 region has the DNA TGTGCCACCAGCAGGGGGACTAGCGGAGATACGCAGTATTTT. Translated, it gives CATSRGTSGDTQYF. The full variable domain, with the rest looked up from reference TRBV15 and TRBJ2-3, is DAMVIQNPRYQVTQFGKPVTLSCSQTLNHNVMYWYQQKSSQAPKLLFHYYDKDFNNEADTPDNFQSRRPNTSFCFLDIRSPGLGDTAMYLCATSRGTSGDTQYFGPGTRLTVL.

The chain has TRBV11-2 and TRBJ1-4, with unresolved D. The CDR3 is 14 residues long. Germline V lookup: CDR1 SGHAT, CDR2 FQNNGV. Trimming removed 4 bases from V and 8 bases from J, with 14 bases in between. The CDR3 bases are TGTGCCAGCAGCTCGATGATCGGTATCGAAAAACTGTTTTTT. Protein product: CASSSMIGIEKLFF.

In this sample, this clone turned up once. V and J are TRBV28 and TRBJ1-5, with TRBD1 as a possible D gene (5 bases). This CDR3 is 15 amino acids long. The germline CDR1 and CDR2 sequences are MDHEN and SYDVKM. V shed 5 bases and J shed 1 base, with 12 bases lying between them. The CDR3 coding sequence is TGTGCCAGCAGTGTGGGGGGTACGAGCAATCAGCCCCAGCATTTT. Translation: CASSVGGTSNQPQHF.